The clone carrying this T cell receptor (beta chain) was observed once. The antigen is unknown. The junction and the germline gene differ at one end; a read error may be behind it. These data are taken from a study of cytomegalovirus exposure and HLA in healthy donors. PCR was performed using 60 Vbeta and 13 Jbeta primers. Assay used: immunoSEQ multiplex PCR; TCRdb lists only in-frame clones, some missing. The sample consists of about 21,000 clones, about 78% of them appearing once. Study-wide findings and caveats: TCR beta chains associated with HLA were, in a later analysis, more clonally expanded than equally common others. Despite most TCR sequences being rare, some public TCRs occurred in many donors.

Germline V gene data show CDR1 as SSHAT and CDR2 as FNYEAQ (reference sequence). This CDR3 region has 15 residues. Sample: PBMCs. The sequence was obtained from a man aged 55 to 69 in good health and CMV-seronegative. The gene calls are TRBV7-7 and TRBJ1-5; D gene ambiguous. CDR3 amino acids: CASSLRRVTNQPQHF. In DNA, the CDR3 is TGTGCTAGCAGCTTGCGGAGGGTGACCAATCAGCCCCAGCATTTT.